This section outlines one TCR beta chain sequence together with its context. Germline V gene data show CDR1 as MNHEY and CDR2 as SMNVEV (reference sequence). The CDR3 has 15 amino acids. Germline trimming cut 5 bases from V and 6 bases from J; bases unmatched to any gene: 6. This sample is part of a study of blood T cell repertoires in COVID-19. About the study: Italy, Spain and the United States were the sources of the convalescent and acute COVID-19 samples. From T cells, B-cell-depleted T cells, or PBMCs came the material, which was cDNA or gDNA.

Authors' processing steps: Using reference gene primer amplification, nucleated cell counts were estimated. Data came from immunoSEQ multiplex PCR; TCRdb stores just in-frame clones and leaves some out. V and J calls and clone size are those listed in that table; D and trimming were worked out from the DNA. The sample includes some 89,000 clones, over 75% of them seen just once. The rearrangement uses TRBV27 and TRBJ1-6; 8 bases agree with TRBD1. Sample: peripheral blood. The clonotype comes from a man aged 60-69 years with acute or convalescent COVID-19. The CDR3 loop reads CASSRGQGPNSPLHF. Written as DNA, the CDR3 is TGTGCCAGCAGTCGCGGACAGGGCCCTAATTCACCCCTCCACTTT.